Presented here are 19 T cell receptor beta chains from one specimen sequenced in a study of cytomegalovirus exposure and HLA in healthy donors. Produced via immunoSEQ multiplex PCR; TCRdb's table is partial and in-frame only. The sample has about 250,000 clones, over 75% seen once; the top ten hold about 12%. What was sequenced was PBMCs. The receptors originated from a man younger than 35 in good health and CMV-seropositive.

V usage is TRBV6-5 and J usage is TRBJ1-1; D is unclear. The CDR3 runs 14 residues. V was trimmed by 7 bases and J by 6 bases, leaving 18 bases between them. CDR1 MNHEY and CDR2 SVGAGI come from the germline V gene. CDR3 region: CASKPGPASPEAFF. In nucleotides, the CDR3 is TGTGCCAGCAAGCCGGGTCCTGCATCCCCTGAAGCTTTCTTT.

The chain employs TRBV4-2 and TRBJ2-7; D is ambiguous. Germline V gene data show CDR1 as LGHNA and CDR2 as YNFKEQ. There are 16 residues in the CDR3. V was clipped by 0 bases and J by 1 base, with 13 bases between them. This CDR3 reads CASSQEVTAGSYEQYF. The DNA for the CDR3 is TGTGCCAGCAGCCAAGAGGTTACAGCCGGATCCTACGAGCAGTACTTC.

The CDR3 region has the DNA TGTGCCAGCAGTTTATACTTCATGGCCTCCTACGAGCAGTACTTC. This gives the protein CASSLYFMASYEQYF. V usage is TRBV27 and J usage is TRBJ2-7; unclear D gene. Per germline, CDR1 MNHEY and CDR2 SMNVEV (reference sequence). The CDR3 runs to 15 residues. Trimming removed 1 base from V and 0 bases from J, with 10 bases in between.

The chain combines TRBV5-1 with TRBJ2-7; D uncertain. With 4 bases removed from V and 2 bases from J, the gap between germline ends came to 10 bases. The CDR3 sequence is 13 residues long. Per germline, CDR1 SGHRS and CDR2 YFSETQ. The CDR3 spells CASSPDGTYEQYF. The CDR3 DNA is TGCGCCAGCAGCCCGGACGGAACCTACGAGCAGTACTTC.

The J gene is TRBJ2-5, the V gene TRBV5-1; TRBD2 aligns across 13 bases. V lost 0 bases and J lost 3; bases outside the gene matches: 2. The CDR3 contains 16 residues. The germline V gene encodes CDR1 SGHRS and CDR2 YFSETQ. The CDR3 loop reads CASSLGTSGREETQYF. In nucleotides, the CDR3 is TGCGCCAGCAGCTTGGGCACTAGCGGGAGGGAAGAGACCCAGTACTTC.

This clone was observed a handful of times. The CDR3 sequence is CASSVGRFEQFF. Written as DNA, the CDR3 is TGTGCCAGCAGCGTAGGGCGTTTTGAGCAGTTCTTC. The chain is built from TRBV11-2 and TRBJ2-1; D unclear. Trimming shortened V by 5 bases and J by 9 bases, and 11 bases separated the two germline ends. This CDR3 comprises 12 residues. Per the germline V gene, CDR1 is SGHAT and CDR2 is FQNNGV. Supplemented by reference TRBV11-2 and TRBJ2-1, the full variable domain reads EAGVAQSPRYKIIEKRQSVAFWCNPISGHATLYWYQQILGQGPKLLIQFQNNGVVDDSQLPKDRFSAERLKGVDSTLKIQPAKLEDSAVYLCASSVGRFEQFFGPGTRLTVL.

This clone was detected a few times. This chain uses TRBV11-1 with TRBJ1-4; D remains unclear. The CDR3 loop spans 12 amino acids. Germline V gene sequence: CDR1 SGHAT, CDR2 FQDESV (reference sequence). V gave up 2 bases and J gave up 6 bases, with 4 bases separating them. The CDR3 nucleotides read TGTGCCAGCAGCTTATCTGATGAAAAACTGTTTTTT. Amino acid sequence: CASSLSDEKLFF. The full variable domain, in which reference TRBV11-1 and TRBJ1-4 provide the parts outside the CDR3, is EAEVAQSPRYKITEKSQAVAFWCDPISGHATLYWYRQILGQGPELLVQFQDESVVDDSQLPKDRFSAERLKGVDSTLKIQPAELGDSAMYLCASSLSDEKLFFGSGTQLSVL.

The genes are TRBV28 and TRBJ2-7, with a weak D call TRBD1 (7 bases). CDR3 length: 15 amino acids. The V gene's germline CDR1 is MDHEN and CDR2 SYDVKM. V dropped 5 bases and J dropped 4 bases, with 18 bases sitting between them. The CDR3 nucleotides are TGTGCCAGCAGTCGTCAGGGGGGTCCTACGTACGAGCAGTACTTC. Translation gives CASSRQGGPTYEQYF.

The V call is TRBV6-1, the J call TRBJ1-1; D unresolved. With 4 bases removed from V and 1 base from J, the gap between germline ends came to 1 base. The CDR3 sequence is 11 residues long. Germline CDR1 and CDR2: MNHNS and SASEGT. CDR3 amino acids: CASSGNTEAFF. In nucleotides, the CDR3 is TGTGCCAGCAGTGGGAACACTGAAGCTTTCTTT.

This chain joins TRBV5-4 and TRBJ1-5, with unresolved D. The CDR3 totals 15 residues. Trimming removed 0 bases from V and 3 bases from J, with 10 bases in between. Looked up from germline, CDR1 is SGHNT and CDR2 is YYREEE (reference sequence). CDR3 protein: CASSLGGYPNQPQHF. In nucleotides, the CDR3 is TGTGCCAGCAGCTTGGGTGGGTACCCCAATCAGCCCCAGCATTTT.

J is TRBJ2-1 and V is TRBV27, with 13 bases identical to TRBD2. Losses at the gene ends were 0 bases for V and 12 bases for J; bases not matched to a gene: 2. The CDR3 loop spans 14 amino acids. CDR1 MNHEY and CDR2 SMNVEV come from the germline V gene (reference sequence). CDR3 sequence: CASSLSTSGRRQFF. CDR3 DNA: TGTGCCAGCAGTTTATCGACTAGCGGGAGGAGGCAGTTCTTC.

V and J are TRBV4-2 and TRBJ2-2, with 12 bases matching TRBD1. Looked up from germline, CDR1 is LGHNA and CDR2 is YNFKEQ. The trim removed 2 bases at V and 5 bases at J, leaving 12 bases unmatched. This CDR3 is built from 19 residues. The CDR3 spells CASSQILSGTGGRTGELFF. CDR3 in DNA: TGTGCCAGCAGCCAAATCCTCTCCGGGACAGGGGGCCGGACCGGGGAGCTGTTTTTT.

The chain has TRBV4-2 and TRBJ2-3; no reliable D call. CDR1 and CDR2 from the germline V gene are LGHNA and YNFKEQ. The CDR3 consists of 14 residues. Trimming took 0 bases from V and 2 from J, leaving 6 bases between them. The CDR3 loop is CASSQDGTTDTQYF. The CDR3 DNA is TGTGCCAGCAGCCAAGATGGAACCACAGATACGCAGTATTTT.

This clone was found a few times. The gene calls are TRBV10-3 and TRBJ1-1; D not certain. CDR3 length: 11 residues. Germline V lookup: CDR1 ENHRY, CDR2 SYGVKD. Trimming took off 10 bases at V and 8 bases at J, with 14 bases between the two ends. CDR3 coding DNA: TGTGCCACCGGATATGGACTAGAAGCTTTCTTT. Protein product: CATGYGLEAFF.

The CDR3 loop reads CATSRRSMNTEAFF. The CDR3 DNA follows: TGTGCCACCAGCAGGCGCTCCATGAACACTGAAGCTTTCTTT. The chain uses TRBV15 and TRBJ1-1, with D hard to call. Looked up from germline, CDR1 is LNHNV and CDR2 is YYDKDF (reference sequence). This CDR3 spans 14 amino acids. V shed 3 bases and J shed 0 bases, with 8 bases lying between them.

The chain uses TRBV28 and TRBJ1-1; D is ambiguous. V was pared by 7 bases and J by 1 base, with 7 bases between. The CDR3 sequence is 12 residues long. Germline CDR1 is MDHEN and CDR2 is SYDVKM. The CDR3 nucleotides are TGTGCCAGCACCTGGGGGAACACTGAAGCTTTCTTT. This encodes CASTWGNTEAFF. Full variable domain (outside the CDR3, taken from reference TRBV28 and TRBJ1-1): DVKVTQSSRYLVKRTGEKVFLECVQDMDHENMFWYRQDPGLGLRLIYFSYDVKMKEKGDIPEGYSVSREKKERFSLILESASTNQTSMYLCASTWGNTEAFFGQGTRLTVV.

The rearrangement joins TRBV9 to TRBJ2-1; a possible D gene is TRBD2 (6 bases). Per the germline V gene, CDR1 is SGDLS and CDR2 is YYNGEE. Trimming took 4 bases from V and 4 from J, leaving 18 bases between them. The CDR3 loop spans 16 amino acids. CDR3 DNA sequence: TGTGCCAGCAGCCTCGAACTGGCTAGCGAGTACAATGAGCAGTTCTTC. Translated: CASSLELASEYNEQFF.

The chain joins TRBV9 to TRBJ2-5; TRBD2 aligns across 8 bases. The germline CDR1 and CDR2 sequences are SGDLS and YYNGEE. CDR3 length equals 18 residues. V trimming: 0 bases; J trimming: 1 base; junction bases outside the gene matches: 11. The CDR3 DNA reads as TGTGCCAGCAGCGTAGGGGGGCTTAGCGGGGCGACCCAAGAGACCCAGTACTTC. Encoded protein: CASSVGGLSGATQETQYF.

The chain is built from TRBV11-2 and TRBJ2-1, with a possible D match to TRBD2 (6 bases). Looked up from germline, CDR1 is SGHAT and CDR2 is FQNNGV. Trimming shortened V by 1 base and J by 9 bases, and 7 bases separated the two germline ends. This CDR3 region has 12 residues. The CDR3 DNA is TGTGCCAGCAGCTTAGTCGGGAGTGAGCAGTTCTTC. Translation: CASSLVGSEQFF.